The clone carrying this TCR beta chain was recorded at least ten times. Its matching antigen is unknown. Library construction for TCR beta used iRepertoire HTBI primers and Arm-PCR of CDR3 regions. MiXCR, run by TCRdb on the multiplex PCR reads, gives a single entry per CDR3 protein. The sample shows about 430,000 distinct CDR3 sequences, roughly a fifth of them seen only once. The data were obtained in a study of regulatory T cells in long-lasting Graves disease. Overall study context: The criterion for persistent Graves' disease was over 5 years of antithyroid drugs with positive TSH receptor antibodies.

Whole-study findings and limits: Between persistent patients, thousands of public clonotypes were shared, exceeding the approximately 940 shared between new patients.

Time point specified: persistent/refractory GD, antithyroid drugs over 5 years with positive TRAb. Preparation of the TCR library used RNA extracted from PBMCs. An endocrinology unit in Xi'an, China, supplied the patients. Germline V CDR1 and CDR2: SGHRS, YFSETQ. V trimming: 2 bases; J trimming: 3 bases; junction bases outside the gene matches: 2. The CDR3 spans 14 residues. The chain is built from TRBV5-1 and TRBJ1-1, with TRBD1 matching 9 bases. The source of this sequence is a female donor with Graves disease. The specimen comprised peripheral blood mononuclear cells (PBMCs), sampled when the disease was refractory, from a patient treated with antithyroid drugs. In DNA, the CDR3 is TGCGCCAGCAGCTTCGGGACAGGGTACACTGAAGCTTTCTTT. Its protein product is CASSFGTGYTEAFF.